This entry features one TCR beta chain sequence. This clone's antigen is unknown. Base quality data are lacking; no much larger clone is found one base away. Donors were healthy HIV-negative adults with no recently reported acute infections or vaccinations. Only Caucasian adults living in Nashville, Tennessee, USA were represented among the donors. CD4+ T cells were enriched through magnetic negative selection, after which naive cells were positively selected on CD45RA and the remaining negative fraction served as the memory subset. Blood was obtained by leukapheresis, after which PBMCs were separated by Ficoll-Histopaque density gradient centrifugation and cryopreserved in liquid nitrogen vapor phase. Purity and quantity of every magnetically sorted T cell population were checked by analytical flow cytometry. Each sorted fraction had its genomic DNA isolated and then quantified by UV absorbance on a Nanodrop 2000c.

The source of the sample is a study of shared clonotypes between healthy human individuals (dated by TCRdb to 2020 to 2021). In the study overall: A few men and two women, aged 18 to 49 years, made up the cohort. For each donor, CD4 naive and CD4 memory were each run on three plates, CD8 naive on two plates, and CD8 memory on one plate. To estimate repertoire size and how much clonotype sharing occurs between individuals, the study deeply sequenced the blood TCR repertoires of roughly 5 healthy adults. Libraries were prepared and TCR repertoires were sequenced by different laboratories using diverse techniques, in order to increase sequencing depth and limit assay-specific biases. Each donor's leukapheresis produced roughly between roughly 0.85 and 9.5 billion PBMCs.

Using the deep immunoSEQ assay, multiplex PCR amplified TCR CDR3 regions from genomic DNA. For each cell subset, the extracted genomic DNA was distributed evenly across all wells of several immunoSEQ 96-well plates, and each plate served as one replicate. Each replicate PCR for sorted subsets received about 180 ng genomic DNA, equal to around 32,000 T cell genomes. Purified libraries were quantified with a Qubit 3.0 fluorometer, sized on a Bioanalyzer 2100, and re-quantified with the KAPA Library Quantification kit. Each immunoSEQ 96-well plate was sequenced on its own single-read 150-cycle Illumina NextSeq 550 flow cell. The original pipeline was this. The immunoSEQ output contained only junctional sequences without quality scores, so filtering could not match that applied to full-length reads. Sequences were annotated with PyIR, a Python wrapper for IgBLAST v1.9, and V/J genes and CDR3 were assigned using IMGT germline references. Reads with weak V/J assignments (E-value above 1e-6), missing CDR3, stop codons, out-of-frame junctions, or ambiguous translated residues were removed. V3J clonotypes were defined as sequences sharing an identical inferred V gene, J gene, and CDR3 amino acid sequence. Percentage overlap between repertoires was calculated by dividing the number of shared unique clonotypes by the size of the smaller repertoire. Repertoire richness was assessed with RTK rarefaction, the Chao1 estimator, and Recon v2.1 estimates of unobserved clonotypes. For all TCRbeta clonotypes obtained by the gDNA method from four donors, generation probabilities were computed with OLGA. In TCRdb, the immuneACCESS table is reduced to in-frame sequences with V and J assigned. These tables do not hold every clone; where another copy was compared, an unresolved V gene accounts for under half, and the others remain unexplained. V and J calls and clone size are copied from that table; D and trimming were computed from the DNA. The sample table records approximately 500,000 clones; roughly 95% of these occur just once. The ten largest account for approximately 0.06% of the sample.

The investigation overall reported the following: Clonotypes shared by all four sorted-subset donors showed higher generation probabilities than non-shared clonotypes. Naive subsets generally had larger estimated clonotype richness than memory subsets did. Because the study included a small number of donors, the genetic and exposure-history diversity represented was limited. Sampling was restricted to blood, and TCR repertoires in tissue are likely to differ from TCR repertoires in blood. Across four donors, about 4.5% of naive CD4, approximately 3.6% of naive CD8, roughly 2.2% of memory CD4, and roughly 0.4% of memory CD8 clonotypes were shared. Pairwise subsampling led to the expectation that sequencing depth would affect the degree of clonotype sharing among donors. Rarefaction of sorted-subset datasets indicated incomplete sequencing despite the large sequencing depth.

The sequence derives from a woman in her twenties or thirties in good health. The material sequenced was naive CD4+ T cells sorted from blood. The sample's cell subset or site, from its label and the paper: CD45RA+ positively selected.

The CDR3 sequence is CASSSKPSGYDYNEQFF. The DNA sequence follows: TGTGCCAGCAGCTCAAAACCTAGCGGGTACGACTACAATGAGCAGTTCTTC. The chain is made from TRBV7-6 and TRBJ2-1, and 8 junction bases match TRBD2. CDR1 SGHVS and CDR2 FNYEAQ were looked up in the germline V gene. The junction shows trimming of 4 bases on V and 3 bases on J, and the gene matches do not reach 11 bases of it. The CDR3 sequence holds 17 residues, the cysteine and phenylalanine included. The sequence is cut down to CDR3 DNA, 51 bases in frame from base 1.